This T cell receptor beta chain was profiled in a study of cytomegalovirus exposure and HLA in healthy donors listed by TCRdb under 2017. For the wider study: According to an earlier analysis of 587 of the donors, roughly 180 million T cells yielded 117 million unique TCR beta sequences and approximately 280 Gb of sequence data. An early release covering around 630 HLA-typed donors comprised about 290 gigabases of sequencing data and about 90 million unique TCR sequences. Of the 398 genotyped donors, approximately 82% fell in the genetic ancestry cluster associated with self-reported Caucasian donors. The study was designed to test whether signatures of past pathogen exposure could be identified by cataloging public T cell receptors. Using immunosequencing, the study profiled T cell repertoires from 666 subjects and related those repertoires to cytomegalovirus serostatus. Besides the first cohort of roughly 700 subjects, a separate validation cohort made up of roughly 120 different subjects was used. The study combined high-throughput TCR immunosequencing, statistical association of individual TCRs with disease status, and machine learning to predict cytomegalovirus infection status. In a later analysis, previously published TCR beta repertoires from several hundred donors were re-analyzed and high-resolution HLA genotyping was added so that TCR occurrence patterns could be studied. In the later analysis, no new phenotypic data were used to find candidate immune exposures; instead, reliance was placed on TCR beta sequences and their occurrence across donors. To decide whether each TCR beta V gene segment behaved as functional or pseudogenic, an earlier analysis of approximately 620 of the donors relied on high-throughput TCR beta sequencing. Donor age, sex, ethnicity and CMV serostatus were collected together with the repertoire data. Genome-wide SNP genotypes for about 60% of the roughly 670 donors were used in a later genetic analysis, which treated that subset as a discovery cohort. Every discovery cohort repertoire had been produced on one sequencing platform. Class I and class II HLA loci were covered by the typing at four-digit resolution. Typing coverage varied by locus: roughly 620-640 donors for A, B, C, DRB1 and DQB1; roughly 560 for DQA1; over 600 for DPA1; roughly 450 for DPB1. Roughly 5 DR-DQ haplotypes were handled as single units for association and clustering because linkage in the cohort was strong. Among roughly 400 genotyped donors of the cohort, an average of approximately 220,000 unique TCR beta nucleotide sequences was sequenced per donor, of which roughly 17% were non-productive. Broader findings and caveats from the paper: Strong co-occurrence of HLA alleles, especially DR and DQ, made assigning TCR associations to individual alleles difficult. Across donors, most TCR sequences were observed very rarely, whereas some public TCRs were present in many individuals. Linkage disequilibrium might explain the correlated functional status among segregating V segments, but an unknown experimental factor could not be ruled out. Because some donors lacked HLA typing at each locus, the association tests relied only on the typed subset. At a false discovery rate of 0.05, a later analysis linked roughly 17,000 TCR beta sequences to specific HLA alleles. In vitro tests confirmed that three of the cytomegalovirus-associated TCR beta chains recognize cytomegalovirus antigens. Presence/absence analyses assumed roughly uniform sequencing depth across donors, an assumption that may not hold. According to a later analysis, parvovirus B19, influenza, CMV and Epstein-Barr virus appeared linked to several top co-occurrence clusters. In an earlier analysis of around 600 of the donors, most TCR beta V segments appeared in productive rearrangements about 90% or about 30% of the time, broadly matching IMGT annotations. A cluster of highly shared sequence variants was judged likely to be a technical artifact of the sequencing pipeline. In a later analysis, the rate of TCR association differed among HLA loci, with DRB1 alleles having the most associated TCRs and HLA-C alleles having the fewest. The authors suggested that the approach could potentially be extended to other disease states and immunological phenotypes. A later genetic analysis reported fewer N-insertions in productive TCRs among donors in an Asian-associated ancestry cluster than the roughly 650-donor mean. In this cohort, only TCR beta chains were sequenced, and detectable features were limited by the absence of alpha or paired-chain data. The study listed 164 TCR beta chains as associated with cytomegalovirus. The only immune exposure information available for the cohort was CMV serostatus. A further reported finding was that TCR beta sequences accurately predicted the HLA-A and HLA-B alleles for most subjects in the first cohort. In a later analysis, HLA-associated TCR beta chains showed more clonal expansion and lower generation probabilities than non-associated chains that were equally common. In both the original and validation cohorts, the classifier was reported to diagnose cytomegalovirus status with high specificity and sensitivity. Roughly 15 rarely observed V segments, including chromosome 9 orphons, were excluded from the earlier analysis of some 590 of the donors because counts were too low. According to a later analysis, most CMV-associated TCR beta chains appeared to be HLA-restricted, and the HLA associations seemed to be driven largely by CMV exposure. A later genetic analysis associated a missense DCLRE1C variant with V-gene and J-gene trimming of TCR beta chains, and an independent cohort replicated the association.

Libraries were made using the immunoSEQ multiplex PCR assay. For the multiplex PCR, a mixture combining 60 forward primers for TCR Vbeta segments and 13 reverse primers for TCR Jbeta segments was used. Amplification of the CDR3 region of rearranged TCR beta genes was performed with a multiplex PCR assay on genomic DNA. The Illumina HiSeq System was used to sequence the amplified TCR beta libraries as 87-base-pair reads. Under the source paper's analysis protocol: A later analysis tallied around 87 million unique TCR beta chains across the 700 or so repertoires, and around 10 million of those chains were shared by two or more donors. Raw reads were error-corrected and collapsed into unique sequences by a nearest-neighbor algorithm in which closely related sequences were merged to remove PCR and sequencing errors. Alignment of CDR3 sequences to IMGT reference sequences was used to assign V, D and J gene segments. For a sequence to be retained, a match of at least six nucleotides to both a V gene segment and a J gene segment was required. A rearrangement was called productive if the CDR3 had no stop codons and remained in frame with V and J, and every other rearrangement was called non-productive. CDR3 was defined by IMGT convention, running from the second conserved V-encoded cysteine to the conserved J-encoded phenylalanine. In an earlier analysis of 550 to 650 of the donors, sequences lacking an unambiguous match to a single V gene segment were excluded. In an earlier analysis of about 590 of the donors, a V segment was called functional when productive rearrangements were above 56.7%, and segregating when the standard deviation between donors exceeded 5%. A statistical classification framework was developed to diagnose cytomegalovirus status using the catalog of TCR beta chain sequences. In a later analysis, V and J genes were assigned by comparing TCR nucleotide sequences against IMGT/GENE-DB human TR gene sequences. In a later analysis, CDR3 sequences and most-parsimonious VDJ recombination scenarios were assigned using the TCRdist pipeline. In a later analysis, every TCR beta chain was defined by the combination of its CDR3 amino acid sequence and its V-gene family, and reads without a unique V-gene family were dropped. To address suspected cross-contamination and a sequencing artifact, a later analysis removed approximately 590 highly shared, low-generation-probability nucleotide sequences. In a later analysis, a clonal expansion index for each public chain was calculated from normalized within-repertoire ranks of inferred template counts. Generation probabilities in a later analysis came from a VDJ recombination model fitted to out-of-frame rearrangements, and those results were checked against IGoR. In a later analysis, hypergeometric tests were used to score TCR-TCR, TCR-HLA and TCR-CMV co-occurrence, with a repertoire-size bias correction applied to TCR pairs. In a later analysis, false discovery rates were estimated by permuting HLA or CMV assignments 20 times. In a later analysis, co-occurring TCRs were grouped using DBSCAN, with TCRdist sequence similarity added in when clustering inside HLA-allele-positive subsets. Repertoires with fewer than 30,000 or more than 120,000 public chains were left out of co-occurrence clustering, as were five repertoires with anomalous nucleotide sharing. TCRdb took over this immuneACCESS table, retaining in-frame rearrangements with V and J assigned. Such tables are incomplete; in checked studies, under half of the missing clones stem from an unresolved V gene, and the remainder is unexplained. That table is the source of V, J and clone size, and D and trimming were worked out from the DNA. Within this sample are 220,000 or so clones, with 70% to 80% of them counted one time only. The top ten hold 1.8% of the sample.

The cohort consisted of 650 to 850 healthy bone marrow donors. At the time of sampling, all cohort members were nominally healthy, though unrecorded immune exposures were likely present. The donor was CMV seronegative and belonged to the group of 350 to 400 seronegative cohort members. Every donor gave a peripheral blood sample, and the peripheral blood mononuclear cells from that sample were used for TCR beta sequencing. Genomic DNA extraction from the blood cell samples was performed with the Qiagen DNeasy Blood Extraction Kit. Details on this clone: This clone's antigen is unknown. It has no much larger one-base neighbor in the sample; base qualities were not kept.

Input material: PBMCs. This TCR was recovered from a woman in her twenties or thirties in good health and CMV-seronegative.

At the DNA level, the sequence is TGTGCCAGCAGTGAATCAGTGCCAGATACGCAGTATTTT. It translates as CASSESVPDTQYF. The chain couples TRBV6-1 to TRBJ2-3, with no reliable assignment of the D segment. Trimming at the junction amounts to 2 bases on V and 4 bases on J, and the germline ends lie 7 bases apart. Reading from cysteine to phenylalanine, the CDR3 counts 13 amino acids. Only CDR3 DNA is held: 39 bases, read in frame from base 1. The germline V gene specifies MNHNS as CDR1 and SASEGT as CDR2.